This record looks at one T cell receptor beta chain sequence and its context. This entry comes from a study of cytomegalovirus exposure and HLA in healthy donors. V lost 2 bases to trimming and J lost 0 bases, with 9 bases between them. This CDR3 has 15 amino acids. Germline assignment: CDR1 SGHRS and CDR2 YFSETQ. PCR primers comprised 60 Vbeta and 13 Jbeta primers. Some clones are missing from TCRdb's copy, which holds only in-frame ones; the method was immunoSEQ multiplex PCR. The data contain more than 85,000 clones, approximately 82% of them seen just once; the ten biggest clones take up over 10%.

The clonotype was recovered from a man aged 30-40 years in good health and CMV-seropositive. J is TRBJ2-1 and V is TRBV5-1; no clear D gene. The sequencing input was PBMCs. In DNA form, the CDR3 reads TGCGCCAGCAGCTTTCAGATAAGCTCCTACAATGAGCAGTTCTTC. This sequence encodes CASSFQISSYNEQFF.